This is a list of T cell receptor beta chains from one sample in a study of a mutant IDH1 vaccine in newly diagnosed glioma. Assay used: immunoSEQ multiplex PCR; TCRdb lists only in-frame clones, some missing. This table holds about 69,000 clones, roughly 85% found once. Sequencing used PBMCs, obtained from a glioma patient treated with radiotherapy, temozolomide or both. The receptors shown here come from a man younger than 45 with glioma. Both conserved end residues are part of each CDR3. A D gene is named only where the DNA matches it firmly. A clone size is listed for some rows: how often the clone was seen (once, few, many), or a class if it is expanded.

clone_size,cdr3_length,v_call,d_call,cdr3_aa
few,14,TRBV6-5,.,CASSYSRVDQPQHF
.,18,TRBV7-9,TRBD2,CASSTPGTSGGPVETQYF
.,12,TRBV25-1,.,CASSESRQRAFF
.,14,TRBV7-9,TRBD1,CASRGQGRNTEAFF
.,15,TRBV2,.,CASRRTGTTHNEQFF
.,15,TRBV18,TRBD1,CASSQRTGGDSPLHF
once,16,TRBV27,TRBD1,CASSLRGTGTTDTQYF
once,13,TRBV9,.,CASSVDGDQPQHF
.,16,TRBV4-1,.,CASSQRSVAVPSEQYF
.,13,TRBV7-9,.,CASSRVLTGELFF
.,16,TRBV18,.,CASSLNKEGLRETQYF
.,14,TRBV10-3,.,CAIKSRGGTYEQYF
.,14,TRBV6-1,TRBD1,CASEGQGLSYEQYF
.,16,TRBV9,TRBD1,CARSGGQGAGTGELFF
.,13,TRBV7-9,.,CASSLRDTGELFF
.,12,TRBV19,TRBD1,CASSAHRGGYTF
.,14,TRBV2,.,CASSGQITNEKLFF
.,16,TRBV6-6,.,CASSYPEGKPNQPQHF
.,17,TRBV28,.,CASSPPPNETENTEAFF
.,13,TRBV5-1,.,CASSLPPTDTQYF
few,10,TRBV10-2,.,CASYQGEQYF
.,15,TRBV2,.,CASLGLTYAGYEQYF
.,16,TRBV4-1,.,CASSPLGRLGDEKLFF
.,12,TRBV29-1,.,CSVEAGSETQYF
once,15,TRBV11-2,.,CASSYLGQLNTEAFF
.,14,TRBV7-9,.,CASSPWGLYNEQFF
.,15,TRBV7-2,TRBD1,CASSFRGRGTGELFF
.,18,TRBV10-3,TRBD1,CAISESGDRGTGANVLTF
.,14,TRBV6-5,.,CASSYAGRNTEAFF
.,14,TRBV4-1,.,CASSQPGTLLGYTF
.,12,TRBV6-1,.,CASRQSYNEQFF
few,15,TRBV5-1,TRBD1,CASSWWTGPNTEAFF
.,13,TRBV6-5,.,CASSYSKQGLYTF
.,10,TRBV20-1,.,CSATYYEQYF
once,14,TRBV11-1,.,CASSSRGSYYGYTF
.,14,TRBV9,TRBD1,CASSAGTGGNTQYF
.,12,TRBV5-5,.,CASSWRRVGYTF
.,13,TRBV11-2,.,CASSYQPQSEAFF
.,14,TRBV19,.,CASSIQATNYGYTF
.,16,TRBV28,.,CASSPHLQGNTGELFF
.,14,TRBV29-1,.,CSVSSLQGGNGYTF
.,16,TRBV30,TRBD2,CAWSSSLGPGGETQYF
few,13,TRBV7-2,TRBD1,CASSLGQGSGYTF
.,14,TRBV5-6,.,CASSFGSGTDTQYF
.,15,TRBV27,TRBD1,CASSFSQGANYGYTF
.,13,TRBV4-2,.,CASSLWGNYGYTF
.,15,TRBV19,.,CASRGHGSSYNEQFF
.,16,TRBV5-1,.,CASSLGAGGLSYEQYF
.,15,TRBV6-4,.,CASSDWAGTGTEAFF
.,14,TRBV10-3,.,CAISGAGQAYEQYF
.,15,TRBV6-5,.,CASSRDPTNTGELFF
.,16,TRBV19,.,CASTPWDGRNNQPQHF
.,17,TRBV9,TRBD2,CASSVRGSGGAADTQYF
.,14,TRBV7-9,TRBD2,CASSLGLAFYEQYF
.,12,TRBV30,.,CASRDSYYEQYF
.,12,TRBV27,.,CASSPRTDTQYF
.,16,TRBV18,.,CASSRDSRGSNQPQHF